This TCR beta chain stems from a study of blood T cell repertoires in COVID-19. Method: immunoSEQ multiplex PCR; TCRdb's copy keeps in-frame clones and lacks some. The table includes approximately 52,000 clones, about 88% detected once. This TCR was recovered from a man aged 55 to 70 with active COVID-19. Material for sequencing was peripheral blood.

The CDR3 nucleotides are TGTGCCAGCAGCGTCGCGGCGTCCTCGGGTGGCTACACCTTC. This gives the protein CASSVAASSGGYTF. The chain uses TRBV9 and TRBJ1-2; D gene unclear. CDR3 length: 14 residues. Trimming pared 2 bases from V and 7 bases from J, leaving 15 bases between. CDR1 is SGDLS and CDR2 is YYNGEE in the germline V gene.